This T cell receptor beta chain appears in the sequencing data of a study of T cells in Graves' hyperthyroidism and ophthalmopathy. For the study at large: Any treatment followed the collection of peripheral blood at initial diagnosis.

It was approximately 9.4 ml of fresh peripheral blood that supplied the PBMCs. Whole-study findings and limits: Ophthalmopathy onset followed model prediction by a median about 6.5 months.

RNA transcripts provided the source from which TCR beta CDR3 regions were amplified. The HTBI primer set served for first-round RT-PCR of the TCR CDR3. One entry per CDR3 protein results from TCRdb running MiXCR on the multiplex PCR reads. The sample holds over 500,000 distinct CDR3 sequences, 14% seen once. The ends lost 6 bases at V and 2 bases at J; junction bases unmatched: 5. Germline values: CDR1 MNHNS, CDR2 SASEGT. CDR3 length: 14 amino acids. This clonotype has at least ten counts. Its target is not known. The chain couples TRBV6-1 to TRBJ2-5; 8 nucleotides line up with TRBD1. This TCR derives from a woman aged 40 to 50 with Graves' hyperthyroidism. The specimen was blood. In DNA, the CDR3 is TGTGCCAGCAGGACAGGGGTTCGTCAAGAGACCCAGTACTTC. Its translation: CASRTGVRQETQYF.